This is a list of T cell receptor beta chains from one sample in a study of OX40 agonist ivuxolimab in advanced cancers. Clones were read by immunoSEQ multiplex PCR, and TCRdb kept only the in-frame ones, dropping some. In the table there are roughly 49,000 clones, around 81% of which are singletons. Sequencing used CD4+ or CD8+ T cells sorted from blood, obtained in a trial of the OX40 agonist ivuxolimab. These receptors came from an adult with an advanced solid tumor such as melanoma, head and neck, liver or kidney cancer. CDR3s include the opening cysteine and the closing phenylalanine or tryptophan.

v_call	j_call	cdr3_aa
TRBV14	TRBJ1-1	CASSQVGTRYTEAFF
TRBV10-1	TRBJ2-7	CASSRDTTYEQYF
TRBV13	TRBJ1-4	CASTSAVGGENEKLFF
TRBV15	TRBJ1-2	CATSPTGGQSNYGYTF
TRBV29-1	TRBJ2-1	CSGKTGDGIYNEQFF
TRBV5-4	TRBJ2-1	CASSFGGSDEQFF
TRBV6-6	TRBJ1-4	CASSYEIGSEKLFF
TRBV11-3	TRBJ2-1	CASSLSGPEQFF
TRBV7-9	TRBJ2-7	CASSTTSGGTYEQYF
TRBV9	TRBJ2-5	CASSVGQGGFETQYF
TRBV4-3	TRBJ2-7	CASSQDYREETYEQYF
TRBV10-2	TRBJ1-1	CASSEQRGKHTEAFF
TRBV7-9	TRBJ1-4	CASSYPFANEKLFF
TRBV19	TRBJ1-6	CASSTYTATANWGSPLHF
TRBV6-5	TRBJ1-1	CASTLGTAEEAFF
TRBV5-1	TRBJ2-1	CASSPTLPAVDEQFF
TRBV6-5	TRBJ1-2	CASSYYLDSYGYTF
TRBV28	TRBJ1-6	CASIPGTGRNSPLHF
TRBV4-3	TRBJ2-2	CASSQDEVNTGELFF
TRBV19	TRBJ2-1	CASSTGTSGLEQFF
TRBV27	TRBJ1-2	CASSLSAGGFSGYTF
TRBV27	TRBJ1-4	CASSLIPNEKLFF
TRBV9	TRBJ2-1	CASSVGGEGNEQFF
TRBV7-6	TRBJ1-1	CASSFNPRGQTEAFF
TRBV28	TRBJ2-3	CASSLPPTGTGKSRTDTQYF
TRBV2	TRBJ2-1	CASSGHRDRVVNEQFF
TRBV18	TRBJ2-4	CASSPDSIEAYIQYF
TRBV5-6	TRBJ2-1	CASSGLGAREFF
TRBV6-6	TRBJ2-1	CASSWGQGGLNEQFF
TRBV9	TRBJ2-3	CASSEAGGPDTQYF
TRBV27	TRBJ1-1	CASSPTLNTEAFF
TRBV4-1	TRBJ2-3	CASSPIDRGTDTQYF
TRBV27	TRBJ2-1	CASSLSEGEFYNEQFF
TRBV6-5	TRBJ1-2	CASSYSTGAPFF
TRBV9	TRBJ2-3	CASSAYSGGFTDTQYF
TRBV9	TRBJ1-3	CASSLSDSGGNTIYF
TRBV7-2	TRBJ2-7	CASSNSYEQYF
TRBV4-3	TRBJ2-3	CASSQDTFVPRADTQYF
TRBV6-6	TRBJ2-7	CASSYGTIYEQYF
TRBV11-2	TRBJ2-7	CASSLGRGYEQYF
TRBV7-6	TRBJ2-2	CASSLETGDRTGELFF
TRBV4-1	TRBJ2-1	CASSQELAGVYNEQFF
TRBV6-5	TRBJ1-2	CASSYSRGGYDYTF
TRBV30	TRBJ1-1	CAWRGYTEQNTEAFF
TRBV4-1	TRBJ2-1	CASSKGSGLGYNEQFF
TRBV27	TRBJ2-2	CASSLIGLAGANTGELFF
TRBV7-6	TRBJ2-1	CASSSLGLAGGNEQFF
TRBV11-2	TRBJ2-1	CASSLALTSGPYNEQFF
TRBV27	TRBJ1-2	CASSFDSAGYYGYTF
TRBV23-1	TRBJ1-1	CASSLRVSEAFF
TRBV7-6	TRBJ2-2	CASSLSMGTGELFF
TRBV4-1	TRBJ1-2	CASSQGGANYGYTF
TRBV9	TRBJ2-3	CASSEEGGRDTQYF
TRBV15	TRBJ2-1	CATSRAGGGNTIRLYNEQFF